Below are 28 T cell receptor beta chains sequenced from a single sample in a study of shared clonotypes between healthy human individuals. Naive CD8 cells lacked CD45RO, underwent positive selection for CCR7 and left out terminally differentiated effector memory CD45RA+ cells. Using immunoSEQ multiplex PCR, the repertoire was profiled, and TCRdb retains in-frame clones only, with some absent. Counted here are nearly 2 million clones, 85% to 95% occurring once; the ten biggest clones make up roughly 1.2%. Sequencing input: naive CD8+ T cells sorted from blood. All receptors come from a man aged 18-30 years in good health.

V usage is TRBV27 and J usage is TRBJ2-3; D remains unclear. The CDR3 loop spans 15 amino acids. V was cut by 1 base and J by 5 bases, with 13 bases left in between. Germline V gene data show CDR1 as MNHEY and CDR2 as SMNVEV (reference sequence). CDR3 nucleotides: TGTGCCAGCAGTTTATATGGCCCCCAGATAGATACGCAGTATTTT. The encoded protein is CASSLYGPQIDTQYF.

This clone has just one count. CDR3 sequence: CASSLTPGQGPISYEQYF. The CDR3 nucleotides are TGTGCCAGCTCGTTAACTCCGGGACAGGGACCGATTTCCTACGAGCAGTACTTC. This sequence joins TRBV18 and TRBJ2-7; TRBD1 agrees at 9 bases. V lost 6 bases, J lost 1 base, and 16 bases stayed unmatched. Germline CDR1 is KGHSH and CDR2 is LQKENI. The CDR3 is 18 residues long.

CDR3 in DNA: TGCGCCAGCAGCCAAGATAAATTGGCAGGGGGATGGAACACTGAAGCTTTCTTT. Residues: CASSQDKLAGGWNTEAFF. The gene calls are TRBV4-3 and TRBJ1-1; 7 bases fit TRBD1. J lost 1 base, V lost 0 bases, and 11 bases had no gene match. CDR1 and CDR2 from the germline V gene are LGHNA and YSLEER. The CDR3 contains 18 residues.

This chain connects TRBV9 to TRBJ2-2; 11 bases fit TRBD2. V was pared by 4 bases and J by 4 bases, with 6 bases of the junction left unmatched. CDR3 size: 16 residues. Germline CDR1 SGDLS, CDR2 YYNGEE. CDR3 DNA: TGTGCCAGCAGCATCCTAGCGGGAGGAGCCACCGGGGAGCTGTTTTTT. Protein product: CASSILAGGATGELFF.

This rearrangement joins TRBV27 to TRBJ1-1, with D possibly matching TRBD1 (5 bases). Trimming took off 3 bases at V and 4 bases at J, with 12 bases between the two ends. Germline V gene data show CDR1 as MNHEY and CDR2 as SMNVEV (reference sequence). The CDR3 has 14 residues. CDR3 in amino acids: CASSLVGTSTEAFF. The CDR3 DNA reads TGTGCCAGCAGTTTGGTAGGGACCAGCACTGAAGCTTTCTTT.

The genes are TRBV9 and TRBJ2-3, with D possibly being TRBD1 (6 bases). The germline CDR1 and CDR2 sequences are SGDLS and YYNGEE. V gave up 0 bases and J gave up 0 bases, with 8 bases separating them. This CDR3 spans 15 amino acids. DNA of the CDR3: TGTGCCAGCAGCGTAGGACAGGCCAGCACAGATACGCAGTATTTT. This gives the protein CASSVGQASTDTQYF.

The chain links TRBV2 to TRBJ2-3, with D perhaps given as TRBD1 or TRBD2 (5 bases each). Between the trimmed V and J ends, which lost 3 bases and 6 bases, there was a span of 10 bases. CDR3 length equals 13 residues. The germline V gene has CDR1 SNHLY and CDR2 FYNNEI. In DNA, the CDR3 is TGTGCCAGCAGTGACCGGGGCGGGGATACGCAGTATTTT. Encoded protein: CASSDRGGDTQYF. Full variable domain (remainder filled in from reference TRBV2 and TRBJ2-3): EPEVTQTPSHQVTQMGQEVILRCVPISNHLYFYWYRQILGQKVEFLVSFYNNEISEKSEIFDDQFSVERPDGSNFTLKIRSTKLEDSAMYFCASSDRGGDTQYFGPGTRLTVL.

Concerning this clone itself: This sample includes further DNA sequences coding for the same CDR3. This sequence joins TRBV5-4 and TRBJ2-7; D is undetermined. This CDR3 region has 13 residues. Germline CDR1 reads SGHNT; CDR2 reads YYREEE (reference sequence). V was trimmed by 0 bases and J by 2 bases, leaving 6 bases between them. Here the CDR3 DNA reads TGTGCCAGCAGCTTGGGCCCCCCCTACGAGCAGTACTTC. Its protein is CASSLGPPYEQYF.

V and J are TRBV29-1 and TRBJ2-7, with TRBD2 matching over 7 bases. V was pared by 6 bases and J by 4 bases, with 6 bases of the junction left unmatched. Germline V gene data show CDR1 as SQVTM and CDR2 as ANQGSEA. This CDR3 is 12 amino acids long. This CDR3 is CSVAGLNYEQYF. CDR3 bases: TGCAGCGTAGCGGGACTAAATTACGAGCAGTACTTC.

The CDR3 DNA reads as TGTGCCAGCAGCACTCTCGGACCCAAAAACATTCAGTACTTC. Its translation is CASSTLGPKNIQYF. The V call is TRBV5-6, the J call TRBJ2-4, with D unclear. The germline V and J ends were trimmed by 4 bases and 2 bases, with 10 bases remaining between them. The CDR3 runs to 14 residues. Germline V gives CDR1 SGHDT, CDR2 YYEEEE.

The chain carries TRBV19 and TRBJ2-7; no clear D. Germline V gives CDR1 LNHDA, CDR2 SQIVND (reference sequence). V lost 5 bases, J lost 1 base, and 12 bases lay in between. The CDR3 sequence is 14 residues long. In nucleotides, the CDR3 is TGTGCCAGTAGTCCATCGGGTTGGTCCTACGAGCAGTACTTC. Translation gives CASSPSGWSYEQYF.

CDR3 residues: CASSSGGYNEQFF. The CDR3 nucleotides are TGTGCCAGCAGCTCGGGTGGGTACAATGAGCAGTTCTTC. This chain uses TRBV5-4 with TRBJ2-1, with D hard to call. Germline lookup yields CDR1 SGHNT and CDR2 YYREEE (reference sequence). The CDR3 runs to 13 residues. Trimming left V 3 bases short and J 4 bases short, with 8 bases between.

V is TRBV5-1 and J is TRBJ2-3; 12 bases fit TRBD1. V was pared by 4 bases and J by 7 bases, with 13 bases of the junction left unmatched. The CDR3 is 17 amino acids. Germline CDR1 reads SGHRS; CDR2 reads YFSETQ. The CDR3 coding sequence is TGCGCCAGCAGCGTGGAGAGGGACAGGGGGCGCTTCTATACGCAGTATTTT. The encoded protein is CASSVERDRGRFYTQYF.

This sequence joins TRBV5-6 and TRBJ2-7; TRBD2 matches at 9 bases. The J segment lost 3 bases and the V segment lost 4 bases, leaving 5 bases of the junction unmatched. Germline loops: CDR1 SGHDT, CDR2 YYEEEE. This CDR3 is built from 14 residues. Here the CDR3 DNA reads TGTGCCAGCAGCCCGCGGGGGGGTTACTACGAGCAGTACTTC. Protein: CASSPRGGYYEQYF. Together with reference TRBV5-6 and TRBJ2-7, the CDR3 gives the full variable domain: DAGVTQSPTHLIKTRGQQVTLRCSPKSGHDTVSWYQQALGQGPQFIFQYYEEEERQRGNFPDRFSGHQFPNYSSELNVNALLLGDSALYLCASSPRGGYYEQYFGPGTRLTVT.

The chain links TRBV5-1 to TRBJ1-2; D may be TRBD1 (6 bases). CDR1 and CDR2 from the germline V gene are SGHRS and YFSETQ. This CDR3 region has 15 residues. The V gene lost 5 bases and the J gene lost 4 bases, with 18 bases spanning the gap. CDR3 bases: TGCGCCAGCAGAGATGCGGGGGGCGCGATCTATGGCTACACCTTC. Translation: CASRDAGGAIYGYTF.

The chain links TRBV7-9 to TRBJ2-7; D call uncertain. Germline V gene lookup returns CDR1 SEHNR and CDR2 FQNEAQ (reference sequence). V lost 3 bases and J lost 4, with 10 bases in between. The CDR3 sequence is 13 residues long. The CDR3: CASSFVSQYEQYF. As DNA, the CDR3 is TGTGCCAGCAGCTTCGTCTCCCAGTACGAGCAGTACTTC.

V gene TRBV11-2 combines with J gene TRBJ1-4; possibly TRBD1 for D (6 bases). Germline V gives CDR1 SGHAT, CDR2 FQNNGV. V was shortened by 0 bases and J by 5 bases, with 10 bases between the two germline ends. The CDR3 spans 15 residues. Written as DNA, the CDR3 is TGTGCCAGCAGCTTAGAGGGGGACACCAATGAAAAACTGTTTTTT. It yields the protein CASSLEGDTNEKLFF.

The chain couples TRBV10-1 to TRBJ2-1, with 9 bases matching TRBD2. The germline V gene encodes CDR1 WNHNN and CDR2 SYGVQD (reference sequence). V lost 8 bases and J lost 1; bases outside the gene matches: 12. CDR3 size: 17 residues. The CDR3 region is CASAYTSGPESYNEQFF. CDR3 nucleotide sequence: TGCGCCAGCGCTTATACTAGCGGGCCCGAGTCCTACAATGAGCAGTTCTTC.

The J gene is TRBJ1-2, the V gene TRBV19; 9 positions match TRBD1. The CDR3 extends over 13 amino acids. The junction had 3 bases not matched to a gene; V was cut back by 6 bases and J by 4 bases. Germline V CDR1 and CDR2: LNHDA, SQIVND (reference sequence). In DNA, the CDR3 is TGTGCCAGTAGGGGGACAGGGAGCTATGGCTACACCTTC. Amino acids: CASRGTGSYGYTF.

CDR3 nucleotides: TGCAGCGTTCGTGAAGTAGGACTAGAGAACACCGGGGAGCTGTTTTTT. The encoded protein is CSVREVGLENTGELFF. This rearrangement joins TRBV29-1 to TRBJ2-2, with 7 bases fitting TRBD2. CDR1 SQVTM and CDR2 ANQGSEA come from the germline V gene. V shed 5 bases, J shed 1 base, and the junction held 10 bases outside the gene matches. The CDR3 loop spans 16 amino acids.

The CDR3 sequence is CASSLVGLAGETQYF. The CDR3 DNA is TGTGCCAGCAGCTTAGTGGGACTCGCCGGCGAGACCCAGTACTTC. The chain links TRBV7-2 to TRBJ2-5; maybe TRBD2 (6 bases). CDR3 length equals 15 residues. Germline assignment: CDR1 SGHTA and CDR2 FQGNSA. The germline V and J ends were trimmed by 1 base and 5 bases, with 14 bases remaining between them.

About this clone itself: This sample also contains other DNA sequences that code for the same CDR3. Here the CDR3 reads CAWSASSGYEQYF. The CDR3 coding sequence is TGTGCCTGGAGTGCTTCAAGCGGCTACGAGCAGTACTTC. J is TRBJ2-7 and V is TRBV30; a weak D match, TRBD2 (5 bases). The CDR3 covers 13 residues. V was clipped by 1 base and J by 3 bases, with 10 bases between them. Germline lookup yields CDR1 GTSNPN and CDR2 SVGIG (reference sequence).

This clone was recorded once. The chain couples TRBV27 to TRBJ2-7; 8 nucleotides agree with TRBD2. The CDR3 extends over 13 amino acids. V shed 6 bases and J 6 bases; nucleotides not matched to a gene: 7. The germline CDR1 and CDR2 sequences are MNHEY and SMNVEV (reference sequence). The chain's CDR3 is CASSLPGGREQYF. For the CDR3, the DNA is TGTGCCAGCAGCCTCCCGGGGGGGCGCGAGCAGTACTTC.

The genes are TRBV4-3 and TRBJ2-5, with D unclear. Germline lookup yields CDR1 LGHNA and CDR2 YSLEER. This CDR3 spans 17 amino acids. Trimming took 3 bases from V and 1 from J, leaving 18 bases between them. Here the CDR3 reads CASSHRTCFQRQETQYF. Here the CDR3 DNA reads TGCGCCAGCAGCCATCGGACCTGTTTCCAACGCCAAGAGACCCAGTACTTC.

Details on this clone: Other DNA sequences in the sample encode the same CDR3. The DNA for the CDR3 is TGTGCCAGCAGCGTCGCCGGGACAGGGTCCTCCTACGAGCAGTACTTC. Its protein is CASSVAGTGSSYEQYF. The rearrangement joins TRBV9 to TRBJ2-7; 9 positions agree with TRBD1. CDR1 and CDR2 (germline): SGDLS, YYNGEE. The CDR3 spans 16 residues. V lost 2 bases, J lost 0 bases, and 6 bases stayed unmatched.

CDR3 nucleotides: TGTGCCAGCAGCCAAGAGCCCGGCGGTGCCTACGAGCAGTACTTC. The encoded protein is CASSQEPGGAYEQYF. V and J are TRBV14 and TRBJ2-7; D ambiguous. The V and J ends lost 0 bases and 2 bases respectively, with 11 bases between them. The CDR3 length is 15 residues. CDR1 and CDR2 from the germline V gene are SGHDN and FVKESK.

The chain has TRBV19 and TRBJ2-1; D possibly corresponds to TRBD1 (5 bases). This CDR3 comprises 11 residues. Trimming removed 10 bases at V and 15 bases at J, with 19 bases between. The V gene's germline CDR1 is LNHDA and CDR2 SQIVND (reference sequence). In DNA, the CDR3 is TGTGCCACCTCAATCCAGGGAATTGGGTTCTTC. This gives the protein CATSIQGIGFF. Full variable domain (remainder filled in from reference TRBV19 and TRBJ2-1): DGGITQSPKYLFRKEGQNVTLSCEQNLNHDAMYWYRQDPGQGLRLIYYSQIVNDFQKGDIAEGYSVSREKKESFPLTVTSAQKNPTAFYLCATSIQGIGFFGPGTRLTVL.

This sequence joins TRBV9 and TRBJ2-5; D unclear. This CDR3 contains 15 residues. Deletions cut 0 bases from V and 1 base from J, with 10 bases between. Germline loops: CDR1 SGDLS, CDR2 YYNGEE. CDR3 in DNA: TGTGCCAGCAGCGTAGATGGTCAGATCCAAGAGACCCAGTACTTC. Its translation: CASSVDGQIQETQYF.